Below are 13 T cell receptor beta chains sequenced from a single sample in a study of T cell changes during pregnancy in multiple sclerosis. The protocol was immunoSEQ multiplex PCR, while the TCRdb copy is restricted to in-frame clones and leaves out a portion. The sample has around 130,000 clones; roughly 97% are singletons. The material sequenced was peripheral blood, taken after pregnancy. These receptors originate from a female donor with multiple sclerosis, enrolled in a pregnancy study.

This chain connects TRBV7-9 to TRBJ2-3; D is uncertain. The CDR3 spans 15 residues. The germline CDR1 and CDR2 sequences are SEHNR and FQNEAQ (reference sequence). With 5 bases removed from V and 2 bases from J, the gap between germline ends came to 14 bases. CDR3 nucleotides: TGTGCCAGCAGCCTGACACTGGGTGCCACAGATACGCAGTATTTT. Encoded protein: CASSLTLGATDTQYF.

The CDR3 coding sequence is TGTGCCAGCAGCTTAGCGTGGGACAGGGGACTAGCGGGAGTTGCCGGGGAGCTGTTTTTT. It codes for CASSLAWDRGLAGVAGELFF. The chain links TRBV7-2 to TRBJ2-2, with 14 bases identical to TRBD2. Per germline, CDR1 SGHTA and CDR2 FQGNSA. The V and J ends lost 0 bases and 6 bases, in that order; junction bases with no gene match: 12. CDR3 length equals 20 residues.

V gene TRBV27 combines with J gene TRBJ2-5; the D gene is possibly TRBD1 (6 bases). Looked up from germline, CDR1 is MNHEY and CDR2 is SMNVEV (reference sequence). The CDR3 has 14 amino acids. V gave up 2 bases and J gave up 5 bases, with 12 bases separating them. The DNA of the CDR3 is TGTGCCAGCAGTTTACAACAGGGAGTGGAGACCCAGTACTTC. This codes for CASSLQQGVETQYF.

The sample holds one count of this clone. The chain joins TRBV13 to TRBJ2-1, with 13 bases matching TRBD2. J was trimmed by 9 bases and V by 3 bases; bases with no gene match: 8. The V gene's germline CDR1 is PRHDT and CDR2 FYEKMQ (reference sequence). The CDR3 runs to 16 residues. The CDR3 loop is CASSLGLAGPGGEQFF. The CDR3 DNA follows: TGTGCCAGCAGCTTGGGACTAGCGGGGCCGGGGGGTGAGCAGTTCTTC.

The chain joins TRBV19 to TRBJ2-1; 8 nucleotides match TRBD2. The germline V gene encodes CDR1 LNHDA and CDR2 SQIVND (reference sequence). The V and J ends lost 6 bases and 4 bases, in that order; junction bases with no gene match: 5. CDR3 length: 14 residues. CDR3 protein: CASSFRGGYNEQFF. CDR3 nucleotides: TGTGCCAGTAGCTTTCGGGGGGGGTACAATGAGCAGTTCTTC.

The CDR3 sequence: CSVEGGGLAGANEQFF. For the CDR3, the DNA is TGCAGCGTTGAGGGAGGAGGACTAGCGGGAGCCAATGAGCAGTTCTTC. The genes are TRBV29-1 and TRBJ2-1; TRBD2 matches at 13 bases. The germline gives CDR1 SQVTM, CDR2 ANQGSEA. The V and J ends lost 3 bases and 6 bases, in that order; junction bases with no gene match: 8. This CDR3 has 16 residues.

V usage is TRBV12-5 and J usage is TRBJ2-1; TRBD2 aligns across 7 bases. This CDR3 contains 14 residues. The junction had 5 bases not matched to a gene; V was cut back by 3 bases and J by 6 bases. The germline gives CDR1 LGHNT, CDR2 FRNRAP. Written as DNA, the CDR3 is TGTGCTAGTGGTTTCTCGCGGGAGTTCAATGAGCAGTTCTTC. It yields the protein CASGFSREFNEQFF.

The chain couples TRBV11-1 to TRBJ2-7, with D unresolved. Per the germline V gene, CDR1 is SGHAT and CDR2 is FQDESV (reference sequence). Trimming left V 0 bases short and J 0 bases short, with 9 bases between. This CDR3 contains 15 residues. The DNA of the CDR3 is TGTGCCAGCAGCTTAGCATCTGAGAGCTCCTACGAGCAGTACTTC. Protein sequence: CASSLASESSYEQYF.

The rearrangement joins TRBV5-8 to TRBJ2-1, with TRBD1 identical over 7 bases. Germline V gives CDR1 SGHTS, CDR2 YDEGEE. The V segment lost 3 bases and the J segment 1 base; nucleotides outside the gene matches: 4. The CDR3 runs to 15 residues. The CDR3 reads CASSSGGLSYNEQFF. Written as DNA, the CDR3 is TGTGCCAGCAGCTCAGGGGGTTTGTCCTACAATGAGCAGTTCTTC.

The V gene is TRBV2, the J gene TRBJ1-5, with 8 bases lining up with TRBD1. This CDR3 is 15 amino acids long. V lost 7 bases to trimming and J lost 4 bases; unmatched junction nucleotides: 9. Germline-derived CDR1 and CDR2 are SNHLY and FYNNEI. The CDR3 spells CASTQDRGGNQPQHF. The CDR3 region has the DNA TGTGCCAGCACCCAAGACAGGGGAGGGAATCAGCCCCAGCATTTT.

The V and J genes are TRBV19 and TRBJ2-5; TRBD1 is a possible D gene (5 bases). Germline V gene data show CDR1 as LNHDA and CDR2 as SQIVND (reference sequence). The CDR3 has 14 residues. V lost 7 bases and J lost 3, with 15 bases in between. The CDR3 region is CASTPGQGEETQYF. CDR3 coding DNA: TGTGCCAGTACCCCCGGCCAGGGCGAAGAGACCCAGTACTTC.

V gene TRBV7-3 combines with J gene TRBJ2-1; D gene unclear. Germline assignment: CDR1 SGHTA and CDR2 FQGTGA. The CDR3 is 13 amino acids. V was shortened by 3 bases and J by 4 bases, with 7 bases between the two germline ends. Here the CDR3 DNA reads TGTGCCAGCAGCTTGCACAGTTACAATGAGCAGTTCTTC. Amino acids: CASSLHSYNEQFF. The full variable domain, completed using reference TRBV7-3 and TRBJ2-1, is GAGVSQTPSNKVTEKGKYVELRCDPISGHTALYWYRQSLGQGPEFLIYFQGTGAADDSGLPNDRFFAVRPEGSVSTLKIQRTERGDSAVYLCASSLHSYNEQFFGPGTRLTVL.

This chain links TRBV29-1 with TRBJ1-1; D is unclear. Trimming shortened V by 4 bases and J by 6 bases, and 15 bases separated the two germline ends. Germline V gene data show CDR1 as SQVTM and CDR2 as ANQGSEA. The CDR3 has 13 amino acids. Written as DNA, the CDR3 is TGCAGCGTTGTACCAAAGCTAACCCCTGAAGCTTTCTTT. Its protein product is CSVVPKLTPEAFF.